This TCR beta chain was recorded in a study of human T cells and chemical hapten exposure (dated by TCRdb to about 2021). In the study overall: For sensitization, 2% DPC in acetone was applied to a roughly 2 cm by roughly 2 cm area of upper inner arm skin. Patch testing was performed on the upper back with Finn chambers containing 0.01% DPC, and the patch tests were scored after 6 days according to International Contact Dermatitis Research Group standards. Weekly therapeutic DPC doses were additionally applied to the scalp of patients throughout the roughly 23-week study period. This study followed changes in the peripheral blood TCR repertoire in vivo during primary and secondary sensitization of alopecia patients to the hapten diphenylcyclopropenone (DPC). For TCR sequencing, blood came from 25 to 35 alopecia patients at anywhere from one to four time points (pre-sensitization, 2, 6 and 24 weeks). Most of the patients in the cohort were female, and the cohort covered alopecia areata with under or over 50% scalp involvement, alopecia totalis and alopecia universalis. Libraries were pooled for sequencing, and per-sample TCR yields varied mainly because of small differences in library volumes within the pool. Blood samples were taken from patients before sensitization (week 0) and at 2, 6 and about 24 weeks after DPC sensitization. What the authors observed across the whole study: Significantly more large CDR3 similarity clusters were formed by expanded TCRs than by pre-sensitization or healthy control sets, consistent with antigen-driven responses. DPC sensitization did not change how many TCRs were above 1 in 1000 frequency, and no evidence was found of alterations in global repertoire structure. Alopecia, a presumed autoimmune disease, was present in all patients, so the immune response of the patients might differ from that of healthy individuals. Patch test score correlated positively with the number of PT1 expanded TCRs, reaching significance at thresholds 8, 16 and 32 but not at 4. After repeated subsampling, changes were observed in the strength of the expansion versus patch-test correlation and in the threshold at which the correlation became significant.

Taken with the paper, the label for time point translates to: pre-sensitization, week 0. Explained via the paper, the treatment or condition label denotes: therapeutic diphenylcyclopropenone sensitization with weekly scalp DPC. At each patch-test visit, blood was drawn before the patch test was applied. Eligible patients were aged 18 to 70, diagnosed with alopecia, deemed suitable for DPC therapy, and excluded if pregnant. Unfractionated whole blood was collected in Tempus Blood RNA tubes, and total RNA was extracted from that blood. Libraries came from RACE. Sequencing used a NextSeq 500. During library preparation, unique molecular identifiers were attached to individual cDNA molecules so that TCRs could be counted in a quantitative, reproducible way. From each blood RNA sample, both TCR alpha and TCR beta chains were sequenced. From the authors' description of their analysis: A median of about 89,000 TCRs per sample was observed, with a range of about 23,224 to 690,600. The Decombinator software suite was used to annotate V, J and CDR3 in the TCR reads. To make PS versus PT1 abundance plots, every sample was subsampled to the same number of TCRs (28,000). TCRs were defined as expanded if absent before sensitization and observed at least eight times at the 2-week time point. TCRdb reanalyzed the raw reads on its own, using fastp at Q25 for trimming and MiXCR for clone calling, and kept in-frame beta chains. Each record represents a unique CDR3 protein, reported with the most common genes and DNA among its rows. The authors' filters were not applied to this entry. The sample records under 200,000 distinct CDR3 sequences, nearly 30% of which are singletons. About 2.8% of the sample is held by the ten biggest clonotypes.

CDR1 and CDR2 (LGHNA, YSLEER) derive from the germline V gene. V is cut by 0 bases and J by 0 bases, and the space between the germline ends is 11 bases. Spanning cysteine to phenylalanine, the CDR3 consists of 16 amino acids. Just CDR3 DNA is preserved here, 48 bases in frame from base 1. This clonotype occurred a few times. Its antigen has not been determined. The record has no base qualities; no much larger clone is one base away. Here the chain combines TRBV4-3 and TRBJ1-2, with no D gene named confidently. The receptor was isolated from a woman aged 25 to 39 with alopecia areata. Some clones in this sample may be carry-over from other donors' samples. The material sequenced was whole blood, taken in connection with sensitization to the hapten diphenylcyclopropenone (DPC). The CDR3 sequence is CASSQEVQAANYGYTF. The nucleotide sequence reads TGCGCCAGCAGCCAAGAAGTGCAGGCTGCTAACTATGGCTACACCTTC.